This is a list of T cell receptor beta chains from one sample in a study of CD8 T cells in Susac syndrome. TCRdb analysed the immunoSEQ multiplex PCR reads with MiXCR anew, one entry per CDR3 protein. This table holds about 150,000 distinct CDR3 sequences, around 95% found once. The source material was CD4+ T cells from PBMCs. These receptors all stem from a human donor with Susac syndrome. CDR3s include the opening cysteine and the closing phenylalanine or tryptophan. The order of the fields is J gene, V gene, clone size, CDR3 protein. Expanded clones are given a class, and other clones once, few, many or no size at all.

j_call: TRBJ2-5; v_call: TRBV25-1; clone_size: NA; cdr3_aa: CASSEFRREETQYF
j_call: TRBJ2-3; v_call: TRBV14; clone_size: NA; cdr3_aa: CASSQSPWSGDTQYF
j_call: TRBJ1-1; v_call: TRBV3-1; clone_size: NA; cdr3_aa: CASSPTTLNTEAFF
j_call: TRBJ2-5; v_call: TRBV24-1; clone_size: NA; cdr3_aa: CATSNGLAGTETQYF
j_call: TRBJ2-7; v_call: TRBV19; clone_size: once; cdr3_aa: CASNSDGNYEQYF
j_call: TRBJ1-5; v_call: TRBV10-2; clone_size: NA; cdr3_aa: CASSERTGLGPQHF
j_call: TRBJ1-1; v_call: TRBV9; clone_size: NA; cdr3_aa: CASSEQVSNTEAFF
j_call: TRBJ2-5; v_call: TRBV29-1; clone_size: few; cdr3_aa: CSVGGGGQETQYF
j_call: TRBJ2-1; v_call: TRBV12-3/TRBV12-4; clone_size: NA; cdr3_aa: CASSLAGLAGGMQFF
j_call: TRBJ2-2; v_call: TRBV12-3/TRBV12-4; clone_size: NA; cdr3_aa: CASRRQGEGTGELFF
j_call: TRBJ1-1; v_call: TRBV3-1; clone_size: once; cdr3_aa: CASSLKTNTEAFF
j_call: TRBJ2-3; v_call: TRBV9; clone_size: NA; cdr3_aa: CASSVAQGKSTDTQYF
j_call: TRBJ2-5; v_call: TRBV19; clone_size: once; cdr3_aa: CASKPSWGLQETQYF
j_call: TRBJ2-1; v_call: TRBV3-1; clone_size: NA; cdr3_aa: CASSQDGEQFF
j_call: TRBJ2-3; v_call: TRBV29-1; clone_size: NA; cdr3_aa: CSVKRGDTQYF
j_call: TRBJ2-3; v_call: TRBV12-3/TRBV12-4; clone_size: NA; cdr3_aa: CASSFIHPSTDTQYF
j_call: TRBJ1-4; v_call: TRBV6-5; clone_size: NA; cdr3_aa: CASRRQGGKLFF
j_call: TRBJ2-1; v_call: TRBV7-2; clone_size: once; cdr3_aa: CASSSQTSGGIYEQFF
j_call: TRBJ1-2; v_call: TRBV18; clone_size: NA; cdr3_aa: CASSPPVNEGYGYTF
j_call: TRBJ2-6; v_call: TRBV29-1; clone_size: NA; cdr3_aa: CSVSGAPGANVLTF
j_call: TRBJ1-6; v_call: TRBV6-5; clone_size: NA; cdr3_aa: CASSSGQVTRINSPLHF
j_call: TRBJ2-7; v_call: TRBV6-2/TRBV6-3; clone_size: once; cdr3_aa: CASSSTGISYEQYF
j_call: TRBJ2-5; v_call: TRBV29-1; clone_size: NA; cdr3_aa: CSVGQKQETQYF
j_call: TRBJ1-2; v_call: TRBV9; clone_size: NA; cdr3_aa: CASSVGGVYGYTF
j_call: TRBJ1-5; v_call: TRBV14; clone_size: NA; cdr3_aa: CASSQTPNQPQHF
j_call: TRBJ2-3; v_call: TRBV5-1; clone_size: NA; cdr3_aa: CASSLTGPDTQYF
j_call: TRBJ2-2; v_call: TRBV4-3; clone_size: NA; cdr3_aa: CASSQDLRGAGELFF
j_call: TRBJ2-3; v_call: TRBV6-2/TRBV6-3; clone_size: NA; cdr3_aa: CASSWSLDTQYF
j_call: TRBJ1-1; v_call: TRBV20-1; clone_size: NA; cdr3_aa: CSPLRNTEAFF
j_call: TRBJ2-2; v_call: TRBV12-3/TRBV12-4; clone_size: NA; cdr3_aa: CATSGQRTGELFF
j_call: TRBJ2-1; v_call: TRBV29-1; clone_size: NA; cdr3_aa: CSVQTGGAGEQFF
j_call: TRBJ1-5; v_call: TRBV4-2; clone_size: NA; cdr3_aa: CASRQEPGGYQPQHF
j_call: TRBJ1-6; v_call: TRBV9; clone_size: NA; cdr3_aa: CASSAGQGFWGNSPLHF
j_call: TRBJ2-7; v_call: TRBV5-1; clone_size: NA; cdr3_aa: CARTRGQGKHEQYF
j_call: TRBJ2-5; v_call: TRBV6-1; clone_size: NA; cdr3_aa: CASTPLVAGGLRETQYF
j_call: TRBJ1-5; v_call: TRBV7-3; clone_size: NA; cdr3_aa: CASSLQASQPQHF
j_call: TRBJ2-2; v_call: TRBV20-1; clone_size: NA; cdr3_aa: CSATQAGGNTGELFF
j_call: TRBJ2-7; v_call: TRBV6-6; clone_size: NA; cdr3_aa: CASSEQASYEQYF
j_call: TRBJ2-2; v_call: TRBV9; clone_size: NA; cdr3_aa: CASSVPENTGELFF
j_call: TRBJ1-5; v_call: TRBV24-1; clone_size: NA; cdr3_aa: CATSEPRWGRNQSQHF
j_call: TRBJ1-6; v_call: TRBV27; clone_size: once; cdr3_aa: CASSSYNSPLHF
j_call: TRBJ2-2; v_call: TRBV9; clone_size: NA; cdr3_aa: CASSVWGGLTGELFF
j_call: TRBJ1-2; v_call: TRBV6-7; clone_size: NA; cdr3_aa: CASSNRAQGNDYGYTF
j_call: TRBJ1-6; v_call: TRBV4-3; clone_size: NA; cdr3_aa: CASSQEEGRNSPLHF
j_call: TRBJ2-2; v_call: TRBV3-1; clone_size: once; cdr3_aa: CASRDRGLTGELFF
j_call: TRBJ1-5; v_call: TRBV7-9; clone_size: NA; cdr3_aa: CASSADSVNQPQHF